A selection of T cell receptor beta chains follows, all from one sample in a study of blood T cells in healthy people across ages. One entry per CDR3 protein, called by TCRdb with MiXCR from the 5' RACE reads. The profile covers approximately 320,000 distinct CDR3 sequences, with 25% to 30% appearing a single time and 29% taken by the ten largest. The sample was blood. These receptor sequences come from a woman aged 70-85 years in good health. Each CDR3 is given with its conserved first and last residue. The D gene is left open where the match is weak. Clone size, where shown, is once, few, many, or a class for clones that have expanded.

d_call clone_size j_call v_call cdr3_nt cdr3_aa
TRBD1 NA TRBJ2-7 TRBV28 TGTGCCAGCGGCCCCGTCGACAGGGGGCTCTACGAGCAGTACTTC CASGPVDRGLYEQYF
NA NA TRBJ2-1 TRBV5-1 TGCGCCAGCAGCTTGGATGGGGTGAATGAGCAGTTCTTC CASSLDGVNEQFF
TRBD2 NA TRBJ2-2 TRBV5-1 TGCGCCAGCAGCCTGACTAGCGGAAACACCGGGGAGCTGTTTTTT CASSLTSGNTGELFF
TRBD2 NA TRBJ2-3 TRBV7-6 TGTGCCAGCAGCCCGAGACTAGCCGTCACAGATACGCAGTATTTT CASSPRLAVTDTQYF
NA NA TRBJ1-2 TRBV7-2 TGTGCCAGCAGCCAAACGTGGCAGGGTAACTATGGCTACACCTTC CASSQTWQGNYGYTF
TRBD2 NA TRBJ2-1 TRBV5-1 TGCGCCAGCAGCCATGGGACTAGCGGGTACAATGAGCAGTTCTTC CASSHGTSGYNEQFF
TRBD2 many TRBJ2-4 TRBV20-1 TGCAGTGCTAGAGAATGGGGGGGATCGGACATTCAGTACTTC CSAREWGGSDIQYF
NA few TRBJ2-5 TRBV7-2 TGTGCCAGCAGAACCGAAGTCCTAGCAGGGGGGGGAGAAGAGACCCAGTACTTC CASRTEVLAGGGEETQYF
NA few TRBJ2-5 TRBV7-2 TGTGCCAGCAGCTTAGTAAACCTAGCGAGCGAGACCCAGTACTTC CASSLVNLASETQYF
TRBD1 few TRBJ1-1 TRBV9 TGTGCCAGCAGCGCTTGGACAGGCCTGAACACTGAAGCTTTCTTT CASSAWTGLNTEAFF
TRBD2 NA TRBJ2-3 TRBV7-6 TGTGCCAGCAGCTCACGAGCGGGGAGCACAGATACGCAGTATTTT CASSSRAGSTDTQYF
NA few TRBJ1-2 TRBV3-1 TGTGCCAGCAGTCCGGTGCAAGGGGACTATGGCTACACCTTC CASSPVQGDYGYTF
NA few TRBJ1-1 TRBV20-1 TGCAGTGCCAAGAGCAGTGAAGTGAGAGACACTGAAGCTTTCTTT CSAKSSEVRDTEAFF
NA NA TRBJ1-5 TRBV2 TGTGCCAGCAGTGCGCAGGCTGTCGGGCGTAGCAATCAGCCCCAGCATTTT CASSAQAVGRSNQPQHF
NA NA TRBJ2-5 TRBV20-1 TGCAGTGCTAGAAGGGCTGGGACACCGCAAGAGACCCAGTACTTC CSARRAGTPQETQYF
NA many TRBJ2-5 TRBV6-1 TGTGCCAGCACTAAACTCTTGGAGACCCAGTACTTC CASTKLLETQYF
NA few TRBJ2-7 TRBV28 TGTGCCAGCGATACCCAGGGTGGGGGGTCCTACGAGCAGTACTTC CASDTQGGGSYEQYF
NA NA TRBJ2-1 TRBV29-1 TGCAGCGTTGACAGCAGCTCCTACAATGAGCAGTTCTTC CSVDSSSYNEQFF
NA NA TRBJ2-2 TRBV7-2 TGTGCCAGCAGCCGCCGGCCCCGGGAGCTGTTTTTT CASSRRPRELFF
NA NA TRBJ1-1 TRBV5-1 TGCGCCAGCAGCTTGGGCGCTGACAACACTGAAGCTTTCTTT CASSLGADNTEAFF
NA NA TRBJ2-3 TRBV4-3 TGCGCCAGCAGCCAACACACGGGCTACACAGATACGCAGTATTTT CASSQHTGYTDTQYF
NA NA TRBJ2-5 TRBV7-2 TGTGCCAGCGGCACCGACCCCCAAGAGACCCAGTACTTC CASGTDPQETQYF
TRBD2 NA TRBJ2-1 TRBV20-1 TGCAGTGCTAGAGATGAAGCGGGAGAAGGCAATGAGCAGTTCTTC CSARDEAGEGNEQFF
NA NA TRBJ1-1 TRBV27 TGTGCCAGCAGTTTGGTGTCTCTGGGGGGCACTGAAGCTTTCTTT CASSLVSLGGTEAFF
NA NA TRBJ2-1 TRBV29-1 TGCAGCGTTGACTGGGACTCCTCAACCTACAATGAGCAGTTCTTC CSVDWDSSTYNEQFF
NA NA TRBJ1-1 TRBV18 TGTGCCAGCTCCGGGTCCTTTGAAGCTTTCTTT CASSGSFEAFF
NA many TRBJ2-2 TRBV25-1 TGTGCCAGCAGTGGTGCCGGGATCACCGGGGAGCTGTTTTTT CASSGAGITGELFF
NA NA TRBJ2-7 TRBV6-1 TGTGCCAGCAGTGAAATCACCGGGAGCTACCACGAGCAGTACTTC CASSEITGSYHEQYF
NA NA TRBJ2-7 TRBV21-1 TGTGCCAGCAGCAAAGAACGGGAAGGACAGTTTTACTACGAGCAGTACTTC CASSKEREGQFYYEQYF
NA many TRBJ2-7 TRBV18 TGTGCCAGCTCTTTTAAAGGACCGCCGGCCTACGAGCAGTACTTC CASSFKGPPAYEQYF
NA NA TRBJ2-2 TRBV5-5 TGTGCCAGCGGGTACACGAACACCGGGGAGCTGTTTTTT CASGYTNTGELFF
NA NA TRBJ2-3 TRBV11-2 TGTGCCAGCAGCTTTTCAGTGGTTGGAGATACGCAGTATTTT CASSFSVVGDTQYF
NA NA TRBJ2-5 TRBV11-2 TGTGCCAGCAGCTTAGCTGTCGGGAGTGGCCAAGAGACCCAGTACTTC CASSLAVGSGQETQYF
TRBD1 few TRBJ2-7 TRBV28 TGTGCCAGCAGTCCTTCTGGGACAGGGGGCACCGGGGAGCAGTACTTC CASSPSGTGGTGEQYF
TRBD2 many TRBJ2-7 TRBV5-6 TGTGCCAGCAGCTTGGGGGAGACTAGCCCTTCCTACGAGCAGTACTTC CASSLGETSPSYEQYF
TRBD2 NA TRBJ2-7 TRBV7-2 TGTGCCAGCAGCTTAGCGGCGACTAGCGGTTACGAGCAGTACTTC CASSLAATSGYEQYF
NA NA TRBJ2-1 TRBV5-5 TGTGCCAGCAGCTTGACGTGGACGAGCTCCTACAATGAGCAGTTCTTC CASSLTWTSSYNEQFF
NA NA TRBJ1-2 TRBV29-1 TGCACGGTGGGGGGGGAAGACCAAGGTGATGGCTACACCTTC CTVGGEDQGDGYTF
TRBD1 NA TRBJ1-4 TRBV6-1 TGTGCCAGCAGTGCGACAGGGGGAAATGAAAAACTGTTTTTT CASSATGGNEKLFF
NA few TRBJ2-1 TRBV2 TGTGCCAGCATCGAGGGCTTTAATTACAATGAGCAGTTCTTC CASIEGFNYNEQFF
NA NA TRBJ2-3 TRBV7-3 TGTGCCAGCAGCTTATCCACTAGTCGCACAGATACGCAGTATTTT CASSLSTSRTDTQYF
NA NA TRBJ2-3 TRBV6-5 TGTGCCAGCAGCCCGACCACGTGGATCAGCACAGATACGCAGTATTTT CASSPTTWISTDTQYF
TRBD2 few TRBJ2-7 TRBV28 TGTGCCAGCAGTTCTGCGGGAGAAGGGGATTACGAGCAGTACTTC CASSSAGEGDYEQYF
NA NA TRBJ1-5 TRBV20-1 TGCAGTGCTAGAAGGGGGTCTCCGGGGTCACTAAACAGCAATCAGCCCCAGCATTTT CSARRGSPGSLNSNQPQHF
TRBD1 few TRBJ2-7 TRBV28 TGTGCCAGCGAGGCAGGGGGCTACGAGCAGTACTTC CASEAGGYEQYF